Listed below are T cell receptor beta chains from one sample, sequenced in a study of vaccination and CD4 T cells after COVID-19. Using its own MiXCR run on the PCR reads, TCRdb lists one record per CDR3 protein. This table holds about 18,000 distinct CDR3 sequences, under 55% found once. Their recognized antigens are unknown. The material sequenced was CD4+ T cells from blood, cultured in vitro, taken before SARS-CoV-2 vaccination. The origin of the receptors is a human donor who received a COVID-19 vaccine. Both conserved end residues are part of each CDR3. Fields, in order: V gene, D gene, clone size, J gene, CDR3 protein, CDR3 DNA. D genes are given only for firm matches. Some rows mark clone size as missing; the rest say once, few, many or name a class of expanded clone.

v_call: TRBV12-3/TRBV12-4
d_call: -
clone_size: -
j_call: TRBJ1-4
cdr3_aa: CASSLKGEKLFF
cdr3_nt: TGTGCCAGCAGTTTGAAGGGGGAAAAACTGTTTTTT

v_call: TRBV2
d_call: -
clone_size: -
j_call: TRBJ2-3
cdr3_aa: CAGKGNPAADTQYF
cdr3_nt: TGTGCCGGGAAGGGCAACCCGGCGGCAGATACGCAGTATTTT

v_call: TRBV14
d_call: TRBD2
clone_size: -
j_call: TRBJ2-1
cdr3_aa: CASSHKPGLALSSYNEQFF
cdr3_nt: TGTGCCAGCAGCCACAAACCGGGACTAGCGTTAAGCTCCTACAATGAGCAGTTCTTC

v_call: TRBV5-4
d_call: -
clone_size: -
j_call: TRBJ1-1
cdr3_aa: CASSWGNTLNTEAFF
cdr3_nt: TGTGCCAGCAGCTGGGGCAACACCTTGAACACTGAAGCTTTCTTT

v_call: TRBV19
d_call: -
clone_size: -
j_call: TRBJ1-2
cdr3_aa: CASGQPIYGYTF
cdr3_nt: TGTGCCAGTGGACAGCCAATCTATGGCTACACCTTC

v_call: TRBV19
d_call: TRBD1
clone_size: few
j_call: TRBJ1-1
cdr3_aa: CASTLGTGYGTEAFF
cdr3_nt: TGTGCCAGTACCTTAGGGACAGGGTACGGCACTGAAGCTTTCTTT

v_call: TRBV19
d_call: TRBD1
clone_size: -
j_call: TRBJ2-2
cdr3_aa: CASRQLSGQSTGELFF
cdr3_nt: TGTGCCAGTAGGCAGCTTTCGGGACAGTCCACCGGGGAGCTGTTTTTT

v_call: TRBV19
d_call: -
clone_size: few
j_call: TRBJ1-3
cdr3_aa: CASSRISGNTIYF
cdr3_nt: TGTGCCAGTAGCCGGATTTCAGGAAACACCATATATTTT

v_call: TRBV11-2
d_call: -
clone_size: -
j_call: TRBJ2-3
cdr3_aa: CASSLAPPDTQYF
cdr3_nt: TGTGCCAGCAGCTTAGCCCCTCCAGATACGCAGTATTTT

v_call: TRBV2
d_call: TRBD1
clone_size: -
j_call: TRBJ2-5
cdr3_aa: CASSRNRGLGETQYF
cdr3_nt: TGTGCCAGCAGTAGAAACAGGGGGCTCGGGGAGACCCAGTACTTC

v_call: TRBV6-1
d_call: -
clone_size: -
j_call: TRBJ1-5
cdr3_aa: CASSEARVLPQHF
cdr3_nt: TGTGCCAGCAGTGAAGCTCGGGTCTTGCCCCAGCATTTT

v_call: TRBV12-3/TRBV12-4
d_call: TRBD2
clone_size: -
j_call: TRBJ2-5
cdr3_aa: CASSRLAGGPLETQYF
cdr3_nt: TGTGCCAGCAGTCGACTAGCGGGGGGGCCGTTGGAGACCCAGTACTTC

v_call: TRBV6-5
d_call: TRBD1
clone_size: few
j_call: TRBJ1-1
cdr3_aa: CASSYVGQGRDTEAFF
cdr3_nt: TGTGCCAGCAGTTACGTAGGACAGGGGAGGGACACTGAAGCTTTCTTT

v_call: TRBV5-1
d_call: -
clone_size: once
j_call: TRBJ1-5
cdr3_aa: CASSLRPGYDQPQHF
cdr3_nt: TGCGCCAGCAGCTTGAGACCCGGCTATGATCAGCCCCAGCATTTT

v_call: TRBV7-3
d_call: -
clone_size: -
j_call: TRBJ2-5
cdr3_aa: CASSQNPLGETQYF
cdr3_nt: TGTGCCAGCAGCCAAAACCCGCTAGGGGAGACCCAGTACTTC

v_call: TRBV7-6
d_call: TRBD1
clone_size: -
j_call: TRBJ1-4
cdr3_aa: CASSSRTGHNEKLFF
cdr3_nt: TGTGCCAGCAGCTCCCGGACAGGGCATAATGAAAAACTGTTTTTT

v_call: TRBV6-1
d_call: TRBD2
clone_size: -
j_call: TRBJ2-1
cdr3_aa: CASRAPPSGGASLLSDEQFF
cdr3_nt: TGTGCCAGCAGAGCCCCTCCTAGCGGGGGGGCCTCCCTTCTGAGTGATGAGCAGTTCTTC

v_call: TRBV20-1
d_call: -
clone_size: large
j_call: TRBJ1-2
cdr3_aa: CSARGPGATSYGYTF
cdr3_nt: TGCAGTGCTAGAGGTCCAGGGGCCACGAGCTATGGCTACACCTTC

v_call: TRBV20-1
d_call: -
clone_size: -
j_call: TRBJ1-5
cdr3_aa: CSAIGDREENQPQHF
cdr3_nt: TGCAGTGCTATCGGAGACCGAGAGGAAAATCAGCCCCAGCATTTT

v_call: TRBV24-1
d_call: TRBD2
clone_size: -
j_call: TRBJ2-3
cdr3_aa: CATSDTSGGLIDTQYF
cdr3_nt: TGTGCCACCAGTGATACTAGCGGGGGGTTAATAGATACGCAGTATTTT

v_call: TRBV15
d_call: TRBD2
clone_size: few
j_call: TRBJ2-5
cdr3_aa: CATSGLAGEETQYF
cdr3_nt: TGTGCCACCAGCGGACTAGCGGGGGAAGAGACCCAGTACTTC

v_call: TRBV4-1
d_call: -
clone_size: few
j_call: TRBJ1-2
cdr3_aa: CASSQGGGNYGYTF
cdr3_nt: TGCGCCAGCAGCCAAGGAGGGGGTAACTATGGCTACACCTTC

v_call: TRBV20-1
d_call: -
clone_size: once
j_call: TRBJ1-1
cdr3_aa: CSARPIRYPRNTEAFF
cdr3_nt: TGCAGTGCTAGACCGATACGATATCCTCGGAACACTGAAGCTTTCTTT

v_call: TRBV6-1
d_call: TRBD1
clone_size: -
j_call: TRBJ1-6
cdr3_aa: CATRTGPRSPLHF
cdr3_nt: TGTGCCACCCGGACAGGTCCGCGCTCACCCCTCCACTTT

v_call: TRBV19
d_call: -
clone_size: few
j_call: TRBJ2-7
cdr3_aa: CASARGPSYEQYF
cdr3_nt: TGTGCCAGTGCCAGGGGCCCGTCCTACGAGCAGTACTTC

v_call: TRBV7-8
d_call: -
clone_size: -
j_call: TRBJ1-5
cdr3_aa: CASSSHQGIDQPQHF
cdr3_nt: TGTGCCAGCAGCTCCCACCAGGGGATAGATCAGCCCCAGCATTTT

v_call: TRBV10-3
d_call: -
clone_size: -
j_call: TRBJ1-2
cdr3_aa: CAIMGSTVANYGYTF
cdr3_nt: TGTGCCATCATGGGCAGCACAGTCGCTAACTATGGCTACACCTTC

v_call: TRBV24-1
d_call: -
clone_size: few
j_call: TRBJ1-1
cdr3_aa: CATSDVGPGTEAFF
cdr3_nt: TGTGCCACCAGTGATGTCGGACCTGGGACTGAAGCTTTCTTT

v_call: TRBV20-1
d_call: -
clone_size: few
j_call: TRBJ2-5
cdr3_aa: CSAYSSHGAMAQYF
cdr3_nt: TGCAGTGCCTACTCCTCCCATGGGGCTATGGCCCAGTACTTC

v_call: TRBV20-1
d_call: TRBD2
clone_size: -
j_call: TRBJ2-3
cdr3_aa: CSARVSGPRTDTQYF
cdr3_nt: TGCAGTGCTAGAGTTAGCGGGCCCCGCACAGATACGCAGTATTTT

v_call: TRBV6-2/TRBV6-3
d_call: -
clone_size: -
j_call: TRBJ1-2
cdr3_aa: CASSSSGGYGYTF
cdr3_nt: TGTGCCAGCAGTTCCTCCGGAGGGTATGGCTACACCTTC

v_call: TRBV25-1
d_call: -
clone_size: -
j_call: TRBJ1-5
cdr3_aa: CASSGSSGGQPQHF
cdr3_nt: TGTGCCAGCAGTGGGTCTTCGGGGGGACAGCCCCAGCATTTT

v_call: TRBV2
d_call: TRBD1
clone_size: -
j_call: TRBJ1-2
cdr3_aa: CASSPDRGTNYGYTF
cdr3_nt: TGTGCCAGCAGCCCGGACAGGGGGACTAACTATGGCTACACCTTC

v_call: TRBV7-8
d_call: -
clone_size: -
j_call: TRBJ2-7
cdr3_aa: CASTTTESSYEQYF
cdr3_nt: TGTGCCAGCACCACGACAGAGAGCTCCTACGAGCAGTACTTC

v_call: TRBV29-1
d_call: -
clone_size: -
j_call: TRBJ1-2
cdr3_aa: CSVETDNYGYTF
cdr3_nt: TGCAGCGTTGAGACAGATAACTATGGCTACACCTTC

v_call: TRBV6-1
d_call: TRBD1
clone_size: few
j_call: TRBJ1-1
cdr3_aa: CASLATTGAHTEAFF
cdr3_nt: TGTGCCAGCCTGGCAACTACAGGGGCGCACACTGAAGCTTTCTTT

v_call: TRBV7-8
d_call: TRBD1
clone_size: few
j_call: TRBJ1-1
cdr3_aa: CASSSRQGGLGTEAFF
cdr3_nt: TGTGCCAGCAGCTCTAGACAGGGTGGGCTGGGCACTGAAGCTTTCTTT

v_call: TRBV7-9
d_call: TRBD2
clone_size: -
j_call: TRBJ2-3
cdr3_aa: CASALAGASTDTQYF
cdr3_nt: TGTGCCAGCGCTCTAGCGGGGGCTAGCACAGATACGCAGTATTTT

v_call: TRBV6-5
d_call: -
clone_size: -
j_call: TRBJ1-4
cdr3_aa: CASSYIRDGVVGLFF
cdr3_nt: TGTGCCAGCAGTTATATCCGGGACGGAGTGGTTGGACTGTTTTTT

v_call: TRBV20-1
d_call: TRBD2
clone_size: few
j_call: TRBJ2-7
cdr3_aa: CSARSAASGGAEQYF
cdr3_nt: TGCAGTGCTAGGTCAGCGGCTAGCGGGGGGGCTGAGCAGTACTTC

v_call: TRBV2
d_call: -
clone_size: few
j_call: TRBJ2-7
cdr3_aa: CASSGQVSYEQYF
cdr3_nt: TGTGCCAGCAGTGGACAGGTATCCTACGAGCAGTACTTC

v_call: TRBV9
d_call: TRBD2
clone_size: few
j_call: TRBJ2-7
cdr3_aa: CASSLRSSGGSYEQYF
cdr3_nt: TGTGCCAGCAGCCTTAGATCTAGCGGGGGCTCCTACGAGCAGTACTTC

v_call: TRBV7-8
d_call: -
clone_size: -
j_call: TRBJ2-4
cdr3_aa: CASSFAGLGAKNIQYF
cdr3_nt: TGTGCCAGCTCGTTCGCGGGGTTGGGGGCCAAAAACATTCAGTACTTC

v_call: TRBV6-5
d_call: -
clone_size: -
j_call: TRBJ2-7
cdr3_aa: CASSYSKGGNPYEQYF
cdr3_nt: TGTGCCAGCAGTTACTCGAAAGGGGGGAACCCTTACGAGCAGTACTTC

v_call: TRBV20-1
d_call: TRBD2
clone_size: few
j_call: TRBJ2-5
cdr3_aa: CSAIRGGAPGTQYF
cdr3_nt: TGCAGTGCTATCCGCGGGGGGGCCCCGGGGACCCAGTACTTC

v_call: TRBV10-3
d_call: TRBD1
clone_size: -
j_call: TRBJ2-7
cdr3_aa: CAISEGQGDYYEQYF
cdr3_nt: TGTGCCATCAGTGAAGGACAGGGCGACTACTACGAGCAGTACTTC

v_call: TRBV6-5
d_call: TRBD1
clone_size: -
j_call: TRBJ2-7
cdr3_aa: CASSYGDRSNEQYF
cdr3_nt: TGTGCCAGCAGTTACGGGGACAGGTCTAACGAGCAGTACTTC

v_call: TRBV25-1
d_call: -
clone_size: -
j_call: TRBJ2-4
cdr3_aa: CASAGRNIQYF
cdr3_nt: TGTGCCAGTGCAGGGCGAAACATTCAGTACTTC

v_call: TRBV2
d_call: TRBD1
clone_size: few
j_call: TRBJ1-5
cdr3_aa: CASGRDRRLGQPQHF
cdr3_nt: TGTGCCAGCGGCCGGGACAGGCGTTTAGGTCAGCCCCAGCATTTT

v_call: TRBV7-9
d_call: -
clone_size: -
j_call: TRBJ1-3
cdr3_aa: CASSLGFPSHSGNTIYF
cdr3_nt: TGTGCCAGCAGCTTAGGTTTTCCCAGCCACTCTGGAAACACCATATATTTT

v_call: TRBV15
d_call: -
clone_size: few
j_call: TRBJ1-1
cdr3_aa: CATSRDYPNTEAFF
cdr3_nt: TGTGCCACCAGCAGAGACTACCCGAACACTGAAGCTTTCTTT

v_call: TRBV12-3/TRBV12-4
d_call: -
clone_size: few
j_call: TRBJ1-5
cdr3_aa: CASSLQRGPNSNQPQHF
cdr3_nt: TGTGCCAGCAGTTTACAGAGAGGGCCCAATAGCAATCAGCCCCAGCATTTT

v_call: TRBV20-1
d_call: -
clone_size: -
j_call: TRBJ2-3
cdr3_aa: CSGTAEGTDTQYF
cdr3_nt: TGCAGTGGAACTGCGGAGGGCACAGATACGCAGTATTTT